The next 13 T cell receptor beta chains were all read from a single sample in a study of long-term antiretroviral therapy in people with HIV. At survey level, the immunoSEQ assay was run in its v3.0 version. The repertoire was sequenced with immunoSEQ multiplex PCR; TCRdb's copy has only in-frame clones and lacks some. The sample includes under 35,000 clones, approximately 95% of them seen just once. Sample: unsorted PBMCs, taken 5 to 5.5 years after starting antiretroviral therapy. The receptors derive from a woman aged 50 to 60 with HIV.

The V gene is TRBV6-1, the J gene TRBJ1-1; D call uncertain. CDR3 length: 15 residues. The V end lost 1 base, the J end lost 7 bases, and 16 bases lay between the germline ends. Germline V CDR1 and CDR2: MNHNS, SASEGT. The CDR3 region is CASSEVPWGVGEAFF. The CDR3 DNA is TGTGCCAGCAGTGAAGTGCCGTGGGGTGTGGGTGAAGCTTTCTTT.

The chain couples TRBV5-1 to TRBJ2-1; either TRBD1 or TRBD2 may supply D (7 bases each). Germline V gives CDR1 SGHRS, CDR2 YFSETQ. Trimming cost V 2 bases and J 6 bases, with 18 bases left between them. This CDR3 has 16 amino acids. CDR3: CASSLRAAGGGNEQFF. In nucleotides, the CDR3 is TGCGCCAGCAGCTTACGTGCGGCAGGGGGGGGCAATGAGCAGTTCTTC.

This clone was seen a single time. The chain links TRBV12-5 to TRBJ2-5; TRBD1 matches 8 bases. The CDR3 spans 14 residues. With V trimmed by 2 bases and J by 5 bases, 4 bases remained unmatched. Germline V gene data show CDR1 as LGHNT and CDR2 as FRNRAP. CDR3 DNA sequence: TGTGCTAGTGGTTTGTACAGGGGGACGGAGACCCAGTACTTC. Translated: CASGLYRGTETQYF.

This chain links TRBV19 with TRBJ2-2; D gene unclear. The germline V gene has CDR1 LNHDA and CDR2 SQIVND (reference sequence). Trimming cost V 8 bases and J 7 bases, with 14 bases left between them. CDR3 length equals 13 residues. In nucleotides, the CDR3 is TGTGCCAGTGCGACTCGCATCGGCGGGGAGCTGTTTTTT. This codes for CASATRIGGELFF.

The chain is built from TRBV9 and TRBJ2-5; 9 bases are a match to TRBD1. CDR1 SGDLS and CDR2 YYNGEE come from the germline V gene. The V segment lost 4 bases and the J segment 6 bases; nucleotides outside the gene matches: 10. There are 15 residues in the CDR3. The CDR3 bases are TGTGCCAGCAGCTTAGATTCGGACAGGGGAAAGACCCAGTACTTC. It translates to CASSLDSDRGKTQYF.

The chain employs TRBV2 and TRBJ2-1; 7 nucleotides agree with TRBD1. The V gene end was trimmed by 8 bases and the J gene end by 8 bases; junction bases not matched to a gene: 15. CDR3 length: 15 residues. Germline V gene lookup returns CDR1 SNHLY and CDR2 FYNNEI. CDR3 bases: TGTGCCAGCTCCGAGGGGGCTGCAGAATGGGATGAGCAGTTCTTC. Protein: CASSEGAAEWDEQFF. The full variable domain, in which reference TRBV2 and TRBJ2-1 provide the parts outside the CDR3, is EPEVTQTPSHQVTQMGQEVILRCVPISNHLYFYWYRQILGQKVEFLVSFYNNEISEKSEIFDDQFSVERPDGSNFTLKIRSTKLEDSAMYFCASSEGAAEWDEQFFGPGTRLTVL.

V usage is TRBV7-2 and J usage is TRBJ1-1; D remains ambiguous. V lost 3 bases and J lost 0, with 8 bases in between. The CDR3 consists of 14 residues. Germline loops: CDR1 SGHTA, CDR2 FQGNSA. CDR3 protein: CASSLLGVNTEAFF. The CDR3 DNA reads TGTGCCAGCAGCTTGCTCGGAGTGAACACTGAAGCTTTCTTT.

This chain links TRBV6-6 with TRBJ2-7; 7 bases are a match to TRBD2. Germline lookup yields CDR1 MNHNY and CDR2 SVGAGI (reference sequence). V dropped 8 bases and J dropped 4; count of bases not matched to a gene: 11. This CDR3 spans 14 amino acids. The CDR3 coding sequence is TGTGCCAGCCTGCTCGGTGGGGGGGGATACGAGCAGTACTTC. Its protein is CASLLGGGGYEQYF.

The rearrangement uses TRBV10-3 and TRBJ2-1, with 7 bases lining up with TRBD1. The germline gives CDR1 ENHRY, CDR2 SYGVKD. V shed 4 bases and J 5 bases; nucleotides not matched to a gene: 2. The length of the CDR3 is 13 residues. CDR3 coding DNA: TGTGCCATCAGTGCCGACAGGGACAATGAGCAGTTCTTC. Protein sequence: CAISADRDNEQFF.

The rearrangement joins TRBV5-1 to TRBJ2-3; D perhaps matches TRBD1 (5 bases). Trimming stripped 4 bases from V and 0 bases from J, with 15 bases between. Germline V CDR1 and CDR2: SGHRS, YFSETQ. The CDR3 is 16 amino acids. The CDR3 region has the DNA TGCGCCAGCAGCGGCCGTACAGGACCTAGCACAGATACGCAGTATTTT. Protein product: CASSGRTGPSTDTQYF.

The J gene is TRBJ1-2, the V gene TRBV16; maybe TRBD1 (5 bases). CDR1 is KGHSY and CDR2 is FQNENV in the germline V gene. CDR3 length equals 12 residues. V shed 6 bases and J shed 4 bases, with 9 bases lying between them. This CDR3 reads CASRLTGYGYTF. CDR3 bases: TGTGCCAGCAGACTTACAGGCTATGGCTACACCTTC. Full variable domain (missing parts from reference TRBV16 and TRBJ1-2): GEEVAQTPKHLVRGEGQKAKLYCAPIKGHSYVFWYQQVLKNEFKFLISFQNENVFDETGMPKERFSAKCLPNSPCSLEIQATKLEDSAVYFCASRLTGYGYTFGSGTRLTVV.

This CDR3 is CASSLDQGARGYTF. CDR3 bases: TGTGCCAGCAGCTTAGATCAGGGGGCTCGGGGCTACACCTTC. This sequence joins TRBV7-9 and TRBJ1-2; 8 bases are a match to TRBD1. The CDR3 runs 14 residues. Per germline, CDR1 SEHNR and CDR2 FQNEAQ (reference sequence). V trimming: 1 base; J trimming: 8 bases; junction bases outside the gene matches: 6.

This chain joins TRBV5-1 and TRBJ1-1, with a possible D match to TRBD1 (5 bases). The CDR3 is 16 residues long. The V end lost 3 bases, the J end lost 1 base, and 16 bases lay between the germline ends. CDR1 and CDR2 from the germline V gene are SGHRS and YFSETQ. In DNA form, the CDR3 reads TGCGCCAGCAGCTCCCAGGGAACGGGGCCGAACACTGAAGCTTTCTTT. Translated, it gives CASSSQGTGPNTEAFF.